Only one count was recorded for the clone carrying this T cell receptor (beta chain). This entry comes from a study of blood T cell repertoires in COVID-19. Study summary: The study drew acute and convalescent COVID-19 samples from the United States, Italy and Spain.

The method was immunoSEQ multiplex PCR; TCRdb's version includes in-frame clones alone and lacks a portion of them. The table shows around 180,000 clones, with about 85% occurring only once. Material: peripheral blood. The clonotype comes from a woman at least 80 years old with acute or convalescent COVID-19.

This CDR3 reads CASSTDLAGVGALSSYEQYF. The CDR3 DNA follows: TGTGCCAGTAGTACCGACTTAGCGGGAGTGGGGGCCTTAAGCTCCTACGAGCAGTACTTC. The chain carries TRBV19 and TRBJ2-7; 9 bases are shared with TRBD2. Germline CDR1 is LNHDA and CDR2 is SQIVND (reference sequence). There are 20 residues in the CDR3. V gave up 4 bases and J gave up 0 bases; unmatched junction bases: 19.